The rows below give T cell receptor beta chains drawn from one sample of a study of T-cell reconstitution after alpha-beta-depleted transplantation in children. Each CDR3 protein gets one entry after TCRdb re-called the PCR reads with MiXCR. In the table there are 700,000 to 950,000 distinct CDR3 sequences, under 20% of which are singletons. The input for sequencing was PBMCs, mostly from graft donor cells, taken 360 days after TCRalphabeta/CD19-depleted stem cell transplant. All receptors derive from a male patient under 18 who had a stem cell transplant for acute lymphoblastic leukemia, so the T cells may come from the graft donor. Both conserved end residues are part of each CDR3. A D gene is named only where the DNA matches it firmly. Expanded clones get a size class; other rows say once, few or many, or leave the size out.

clone size: NA
V gene: TRBV5-1
J gene: TRBJ2-7
D gene: NA
CDR3 DNA: TGCGCCAGCAGCTTGGTTCCGGGCCAAGAGCAGTACTTC
CDR3 protein: CASSLVPGQEQYF

clone size: few
V gene: TRBV5-1
J gene: TRBJ2-3
D gene: NA
CDR3 DNA: TGCGCCAGCAGCTTGGCCTTTCGACGCACAGATACGCAGTATTTT
CDR3 protein: CASSLAFRRTDTQYF

clone size: NA
V gene: TRBV12-3/TRBV12-4
J gene: TRBJ1-1
D gene: NA
CDR3 DNA: TGTGCCAGCAGTTTCCATCAGGGGAACACTGAAGCTTTCTTT
CDR3 protein: CASSFHQGNTEAFF

clone size: NA
V gene: TRBV28
J gene: TRBJ1-2
D gene: NA
CDR3 DNA: TGTGCCAGCAGTTTAGTCCGACAGGAATACTATGGCTACACCTTC
CDR3 protein: CASSLVRQEYYGYTF

clone size: NA
V gene: TRBV21-1
J gene: TRBJ1-5
D gene: NA
CDR3 DNA: TGTGCCAGCAGCGGACCCGGGACTCATCTAGGGGATAGCAATCAGCCCCAGCATTTT
CDR3 protein: CASSGPGTHLGDSNQPQHF

clone size: NA
V gene: TRBV7-3
J gene: TRBJ2-7
D gene: TRBD2
CDR3 DNA: TGTGCCAGCAGCTCACGGCCGGGACTAGTAGACTTC
CDR3 protein: CASSSRPGLVDF

clone size: many
V gene: TRBV5-1
J gene: TRBJ2-3
D gene: NA
CDR3 DNA: TGCGCCAGCAGCTCCGGGGAGCCACTGGATACGCAGTATTTT
CDR3 protein: CASSSGEPLDTQYF

clone size: many
V gene: TRBV29-1
J gene: TRBJ2-7
D gene: TRBD2
CDR3 DNA: TGCAGCGTTGCGGGACTAGCGGTTCCCTACGAGCAGTACTTC
CDR3 protein: CSVAGLAVPYEQYF

clone size: NA
V gene: TRBV6-1
J gene: TRBJ2-1
D gene: NA
CDR3 DNA: TGTGCCAGCAGCCCCAGACTAGTAGGTGAGCAGTTCTTC
CDR3 protein: CASSPRLVGEQFF

clone size: few
V gene: TRBV13
J gene: TRBJ2-1
D gene: TRBD2
CDR3 DNA: TGTGCCAGCAGCTTGGGGACTAACCATGAGCAGTTCTTC
CDR3 protein: CASSLGTNHEQFF

clone size: few
V gene: TRBV13
J gene: TRBJ1-2
D gene: NA
CDR3 DNA: TGTGCCAGCAGCTTTTACAATAACTATGGCTACACCTTC
CDR3 protein: CASSFYNNYGYTF

clone size: few
V gene: TRBV27
J gene: TRBJ2-2
D gene: NA
CDR3 DNA: TGTGCCAGCAGTTTATCCATCTTCGGGGAGCTGTTTTTT
CDR3 protein: CASSLSIFGELFF

clone size: many
V gene: TRBV10-3
J gene: TRBJ2-2
D gene: TRBD2
CDR3 DNA: TGTGCCATCAGTGAGTCTCAAACTAGCGCGAACACCGGGGAGCTGTTTTTT
CDR3 protein: CAISESQTSANTGELFF

clone size: few
V gene: TRBV6-5
J gene: TRBJ2-1
D gene: TRBD1
CDR3 DNA: TGTGCCAGCAGTTACGGGACAGACAATGAGCAGTTCTTC
CDR3 protein: CASSYGTDNEQFF

clone size: few
V gene: TRBV12-3/TRBV12-4
J gene: TRBJ2-2
D gene: NA
CDR3 DNA: TGTGCCAGCACGGTTGTGAGGGGCATCGGGGAGCTGTTTTTT
CDR3 protein: CASTVVRGIGELFF

clone size: NA
V gene: TRBV29-1
J gene: TRBJ1-1
D gene: NA
CDR3 DNA: TGCAGCGCCCCTTTTCGTCGGGGGGCTGAAGCTTTCTTT
CDR3 protein: CSAPFRRGAEAFF

clone size: NA
V gene: TRBV5-1
J gene: TRBJ2-6
D gene: NA
CDR3 DNA: TGCGCCAGTACTGACAGGCTCTCTGGGGCCAACGTCCTGACTTTC
CDR3 protein: CASTDRLSGANVLTF

clone size: many
V gene: TRBV4-1
J gene: TRBJ1-1
D gene: TRBD1
CDR3 DNA: TGCGCCAGCAGCAACGGACAGGGACGGCGATTT
CDR3 protein: CASSNGQGRRF

clone size: few
V gene: TRBV20-1
J gene: TRBJ2-1
D gene: TRBD2
CDR3 DNA: TGCAGTGCTAGGACTAGCGGGAGTATCGATGAGCAGTTCTTC
CDR3 protein: CSARTSGSIDEQFF

clone size: once
V gene: TRBV29-1
J gene: TRBJ1-2
D gene: NA
CDR3 DNA: TGCAGCGTTGATGCGGGGACACGGAACTATGGCTACACCTTC
CDR3 protein: CSVDAGTRNYGYTF

clone size: NA
V gene: TRBV18
J gene: TRBJ2-1
D gene: TRBD2
CDR3 DNA: TGTGCCAGCTCACCAAATGGGGTCGGCTTAGCGGGTAATGAGCAGTTCTTC
CDR3 protein: CASSPNGVGLAGNEQFF

clone size: few
V gene: TRBV5-1
J gene: TRBJ1-2
D gene: NA
CDR3 DNA: TGCGCCAGCAGCTCGTACCAGGGATCTAACTATGGCTACACCTTC
CDR3 protein: CASSSYQGSNYGYTF

clone size: NA
V gene: TRBV5-6
J gene: TRBJ1-5
D gene: NA
CDR3 DNA: TGTGCCAGCAGCTTGAGCTCGGAGCATAGCAATCAGCCCCAGCATTTT
CDR3 protein: CASSLSSEHSNQPQHF

clone size: NA
V gene: TRBV18
J gene: TRBJ2-3
D gene: TRBD2
CDR3 DNA: TGTGCCAGCTCACCACCAGGCGAGGGACGGCGACTAGCGGAGGCCCTAGATACGCAGTATTTT
CDR3 protein: CASSPPGEGRRLAEALDTQYF

clone size: once
V gene: TRBV5-5
J gene: TRBJ2-3
D gene: NA
CDR3 DNA: TGTGCCAGCACCCTTGGGACTTTAGCGAACACAGATACGCAGTATTTT
CDR3 protein: CASTLGTLANTDTQYF

clone size: NA
V gene: TRBV20-1
J gene: TRBJ2-1
D gene: NA
CDR3 DNA: TGCAGTGCTAGAAACCCTCGTGGGCGGGGACACAAGCAGGGCTACAATGAGCAGTTCTTC
CDR3 protein: CSARNPRGRGHKQGYNEQFF

clone size: few
V gene: TRBV21-1
J gene: TRBJ2-1
D gene: NA
CDR3 DNA: TGTGCCAGCAGCAAAGTATTTCGGGCAGGGAGCTCCTACAATGAGCAGTTCTTC
CDR3 protein: CASSKVFRAGSSYNEQFF

clone size: NA
V gene: TRBV7-3
J gene: TRBJ2-1
D gene: NA
CDR3 DNA: TGTGCCAGCAGCTTCTATCGGAGGGAGGCCTACAATGAGCAGTTCTTC
CDR3 protein: CASSFYRREAYNEQFF

clone size: NA
V gene: TRBV7-1
J gene: TRBJ2-7
D gene: TRBD1
CDR3 DNA: TGTGCCAGCAGCTCACAGGAGGGCAGGGGGCGGCCCAGACCTTACGAGCAGTACTTC
CDR3 protein: CASSSQEGRGRPRPYEQYF

clone size: few
V gene: TRBV4-2
J gene: TRBJ1-2
D gene: NA
CDR3 DNA: TGTGCCAGCAGCCTGATATCCGGGTCCGGAGGGGCCTATGGCTACACCTTC
CDR3 protein: CASSLISGSGGAYGYTF

clone size: few
V gene: TRBV12-3/TRBV12-4
J gene: TRBJ2-1
D gene: TRBD2
CDR3 DNA: TGTGCCAGCAGCCTCCAACTAGCGGGAGAGTACAATGAGCAGTTCTTC
CDR3 protein: CASSLQLAGEYNEQFF